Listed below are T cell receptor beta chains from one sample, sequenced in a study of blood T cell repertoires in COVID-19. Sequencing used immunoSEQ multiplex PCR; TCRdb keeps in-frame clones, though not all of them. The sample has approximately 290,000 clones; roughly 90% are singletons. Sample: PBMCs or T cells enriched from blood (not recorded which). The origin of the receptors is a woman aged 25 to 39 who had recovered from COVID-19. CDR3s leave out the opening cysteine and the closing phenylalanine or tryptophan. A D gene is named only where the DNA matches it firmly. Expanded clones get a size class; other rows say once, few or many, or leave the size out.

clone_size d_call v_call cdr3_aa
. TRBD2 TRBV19 ASSVLAGNSYEQY
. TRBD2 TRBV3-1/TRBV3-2 ASSLIRTSGRNNEQF
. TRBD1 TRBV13 ASSLEGAGTEAF
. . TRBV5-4 ASSWSVEDTQY
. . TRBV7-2 ASSYQGDFLDGYT
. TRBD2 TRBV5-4 ASSLFGASGRSEQF
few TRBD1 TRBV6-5 ASRDRGGSPLH
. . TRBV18 ASSPSITGGYT
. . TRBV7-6 ASSPYERATNEKLF
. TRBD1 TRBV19 ASSISSTGPGGYT
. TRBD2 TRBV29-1 SVEGLGEGYNEQF
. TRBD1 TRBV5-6 ASSLRTGGVQPQH
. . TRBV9 ASSVGEDYSGNTIY
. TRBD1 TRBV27 ASRDRENTEAF
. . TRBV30 AWSVWGGAQAQPQH
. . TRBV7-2 ASSHSRQDYSYNEQF
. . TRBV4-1 ASSHPYREPYEQY